This T cell receptor beta chain was sequenced for a study of blood T cell repertoires in COVID-19. Study context: Italy, Spain and the United States were the sources of the convalescent and acute COVID-19 samples. In each case, the material was cDNA or gDNA derived from T cells, B-cell-depleted T cells, or PBMCs.

This clone was found a few times. The CDR3 covers 13 residues. The V and J ends lost 6 bases and 8 bases respectively, with 14 bases between them. Under the authors' procedure: Researchers report that nucleated cell counts were estimated from reference gene primer amplification. Here immunoSEQ multiplex PCR was the method, and the copy in TCRdb shows in-frame clones only, minus some. For V, J and clone size, that table is used; D and trimming come from the DNA. The sample records some 98,000 clones, about 80% being singletons. The receptor's source is a man between 65 and 85 years old with acute or convalescent COVID-19. The specimen was peripheral blood. V usage is TRBV12-3 or TRBV12-4 and J usage is TRBJ2-1; possible D gene TRBD2, 5 bases. The CDR3 reads CASRKLGSDEQFF. For the CDR3, the DNA is TGTGCCAGCAGAAAACTAGGAAGCGATGAGCAGTTCTTC.